This is a list of T cell receptor beta chains from one sample in a study of regulatory T cells in long-lasting Graves disease. Each CDR3 protein is one row after TCRdb ran MiXCR on the multiplex PCR reads. Of over 300,000 distinct CDR3 sequences listed, roughly 16% are singletons. The specimen comprised peripheral blood mononuclear cells (PBMCs), sampled at new diagnosis, from a patient treated with antithyroid drugs. The receptors were sampled from a female donor with Graves disease. Both conserved end residues are part of each CDR3.

j_call,v_call,cdr3_aa
TRBJ2-7,TRBV12-5,CASAGKNRAGVSYEQYF
TRBJ2-7,TRBV7-9,CASSFRTGRAYEQYF
TRBJ2-3,TRBV7-9,CASSFLLEEGLTQYF
TRBJ1-2,TRBV5-1,CASSLDPGQGSGYTF
TRBJ2-2,TRBV10-3,CAIGQQTNTGELFF
TRBJ1-2,TRBV12-3/TRBV12-4,CASSFTPPLWQEYGYTF
TRBJ2-7,TRBV11-2,CASSLGAGLSYEQYF
TRBJ1-1,TRBV7-6,CASSSPDGRLNTEAFF
TRBJ2-7,TRBV7-2,CASSSAYEQYF
TRBJ2-5,TRBV12-3/TRBV12-4,CASRTGLAGKRGETQYF
TRBJ2-3,TRBV11-2,CASSFKGGLAGGPQYF
TRBJ1-1,TRBV3-1,CASSHWDRSNTEAFF
TRBJ1-2,TRBV28,CASSPLRVAMVGTF
TRBJ2-3,TRBV20-1,CSARVPAGGDTQYF
TRBJ1-1,TRBV7-2,CASIIGGADTEAFF
TRBJ2-1,TRBV2,CASSEAQTSGGEGEQFF
TRBJ2-2,TRBV7-2,CASSHQAGDTGELFF
TRBJ2-1,TRBV20-1,CSAMEAGQYNEQFF
TRBJ2-2,TRBV6-1,CASSNQGTERELFF
TRBJ2-2,TRBV20-1,CSAALGQIANTGELFF
TRBJ1-6,TRBV11-2,CASHRTYNSPLHF